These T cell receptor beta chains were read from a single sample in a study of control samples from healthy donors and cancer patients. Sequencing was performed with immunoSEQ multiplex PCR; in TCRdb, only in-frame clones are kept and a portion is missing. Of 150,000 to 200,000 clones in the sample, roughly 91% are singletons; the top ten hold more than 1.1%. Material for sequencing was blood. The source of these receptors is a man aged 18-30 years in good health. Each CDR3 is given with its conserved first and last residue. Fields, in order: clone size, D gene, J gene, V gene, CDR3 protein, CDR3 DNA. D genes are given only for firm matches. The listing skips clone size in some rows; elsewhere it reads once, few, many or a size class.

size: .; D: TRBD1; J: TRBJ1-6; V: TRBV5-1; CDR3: CASSEQGGSYNSPLHF; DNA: TGCGCCAGCAGCGAACAGGGGGGGTCCTATAATTCACCCCTCCACTTT
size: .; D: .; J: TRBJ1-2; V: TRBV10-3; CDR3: CAIREAGPNYGYTF; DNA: TGTGCCATCAGAGAGGCGGGGCCGAACTATGGCTACACCTTC
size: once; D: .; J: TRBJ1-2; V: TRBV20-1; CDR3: CRVGALTF; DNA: TGCAGGGTAGGGGCACTCACCTTC
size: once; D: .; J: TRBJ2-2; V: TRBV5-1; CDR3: CASSLGGLNTGELFF; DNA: TGCGCCAGCAGCTTGGGGGGACTTAACACCGGGGAGCTGTTTTTT
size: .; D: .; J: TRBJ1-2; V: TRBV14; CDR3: CASSQGFVGQSYGYTF; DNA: TGTGCCAGCAGCCAAGGATTCGTCGGGCAGTCCTATGGCTACACCTTC
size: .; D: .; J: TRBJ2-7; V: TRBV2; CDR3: CASSVTYEQYF; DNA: TGTGCCAGCAGTGTCACCTACGAGCAGTACTTC
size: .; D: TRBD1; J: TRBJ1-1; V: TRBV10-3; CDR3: CAISYDRDTEAFF; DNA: TGTGCCATCAGTTACGACAGGGACACTGAAGCTTTCTTT
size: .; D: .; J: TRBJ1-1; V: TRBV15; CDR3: CATSRDMNREAFF; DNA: TGTGCCACCAGCAGAGATATGAACAGGGAAGCTTTCTTT
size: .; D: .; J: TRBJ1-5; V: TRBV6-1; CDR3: CASSDLYPARGNQPQHF; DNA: TGTGCCAGCAGTGATCTTTACCCAGCCAGGGGCAATCAGCCCCAGCATTTT
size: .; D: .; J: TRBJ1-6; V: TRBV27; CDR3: CASSLTDYNSPLHF; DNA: TGTGCCAGCAGTTTGACGGATTATAATTCACCCCTCCACTTT
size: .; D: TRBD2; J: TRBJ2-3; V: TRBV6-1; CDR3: CASSGRALQRGGDTQYF; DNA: TGTGCCAGCAGTGGGCGGGCCTTGCAGCGGGGGGGAGATACGCAGTATTTT
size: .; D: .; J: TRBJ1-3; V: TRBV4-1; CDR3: CASSHRYGNTIYF; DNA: TGCGCCAGCAGCCATCGCTACGGAAACACCATATATTTT
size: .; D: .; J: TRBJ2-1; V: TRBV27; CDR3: CASSSRLGVAGLSDEQFF; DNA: TGTGCCAGCAGTTCCCGTTTGGGGGTGGCAGGACTATCGGATGAGCAGTTCTTC
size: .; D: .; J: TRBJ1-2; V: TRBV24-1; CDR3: CATSSSSNYGYTF; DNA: TGTGCCACCAGTAGTTCAAGTAACTATGGCTACACCTTC
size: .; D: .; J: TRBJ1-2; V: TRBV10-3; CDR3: CAIRDGTLDGYTF; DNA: TGTGCCATCAGGGACGGGACTCTAGATGGCTACACCTTC
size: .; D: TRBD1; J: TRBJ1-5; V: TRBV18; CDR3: CASSENRGLASNQPQHF; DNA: TGTGCCAGCTCTGAAAACAGGGGGTTAGCTAGCAATCAGCCCCAGCATTTT
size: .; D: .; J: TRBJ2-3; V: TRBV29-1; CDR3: CSGGDTDTDTQYF; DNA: TGCAGCGGGGGGGACACCGACACAGATACGCAGTATTTT
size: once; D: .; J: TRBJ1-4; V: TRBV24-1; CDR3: CATSERRGEGEKLFF; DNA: TGTGCCACCAGTGAAAGGAGAGGGGAGGGAGAAAAACTGTTTTTT
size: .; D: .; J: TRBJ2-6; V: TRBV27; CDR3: CASRSGGTGANVLTF; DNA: TGTGCCAGCAGGTCCGGGGGAACTGGGGCCAACGTCCTGACTTTC
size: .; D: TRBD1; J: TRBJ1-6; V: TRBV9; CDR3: CASSPTPGTEIYNSPLHF; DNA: TGTGCCAGCAGCCCAACCCCCGGGACAGAGATCTATAATTCACCCCTCCACTTT
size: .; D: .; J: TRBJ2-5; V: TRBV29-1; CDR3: CSVEGLGETQYF; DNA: TGCAGCGTTGAGGGCCTCGGAGAGACCCAGTACTTC
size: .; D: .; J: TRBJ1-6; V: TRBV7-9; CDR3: CASSGNSPLHF; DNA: TGTGCCAGCAGCGGTAATTCACCCCTCCACTTT
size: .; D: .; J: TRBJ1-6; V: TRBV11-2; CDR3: CASSHTRTDSPLHF; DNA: TGTGCCAGCAGCCATACTAGGACAGATTCACCCCTCCACTTT
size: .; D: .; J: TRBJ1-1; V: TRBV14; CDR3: CASSQTHSGDTEAFF; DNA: TGTGCCAGCAGCCAAACCCACTCCGGGGACACTGAAGCTTTCTTT
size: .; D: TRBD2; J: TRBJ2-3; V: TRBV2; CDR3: CASRLLLAGGPTDTQYF; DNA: TGTGCCAGCAGACTACTACTAGCGGGGGGACCCACAGATACGCAGTATTTT
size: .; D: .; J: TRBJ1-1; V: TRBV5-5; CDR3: CASSLLGGLMSTEAFF; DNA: TGTGCCAGCAGCTTGCTTGGCGGGTTAATGAGCACTGAAGCTTTCTTT
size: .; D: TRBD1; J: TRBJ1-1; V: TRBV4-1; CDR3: CASISTGVVKGTEAFF; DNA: TGCGCCAGCATCTCTACAGGGGTAGTAAAAGGCACTGAAGCTTTCTTT